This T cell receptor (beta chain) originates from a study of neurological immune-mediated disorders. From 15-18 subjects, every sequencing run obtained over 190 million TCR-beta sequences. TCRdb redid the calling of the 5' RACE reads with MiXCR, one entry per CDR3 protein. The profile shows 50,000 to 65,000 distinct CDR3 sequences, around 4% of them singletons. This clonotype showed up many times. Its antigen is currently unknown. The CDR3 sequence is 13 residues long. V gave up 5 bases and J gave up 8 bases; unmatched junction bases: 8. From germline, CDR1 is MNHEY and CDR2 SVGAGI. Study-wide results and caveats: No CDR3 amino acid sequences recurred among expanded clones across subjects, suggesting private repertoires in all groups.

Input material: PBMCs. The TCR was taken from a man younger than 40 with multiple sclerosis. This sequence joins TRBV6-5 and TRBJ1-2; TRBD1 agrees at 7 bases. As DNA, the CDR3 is TGTGCCAGCAGTAACACAGGGGATCGGGGCTACACCTTC. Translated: CASSNTGDRGYTF.